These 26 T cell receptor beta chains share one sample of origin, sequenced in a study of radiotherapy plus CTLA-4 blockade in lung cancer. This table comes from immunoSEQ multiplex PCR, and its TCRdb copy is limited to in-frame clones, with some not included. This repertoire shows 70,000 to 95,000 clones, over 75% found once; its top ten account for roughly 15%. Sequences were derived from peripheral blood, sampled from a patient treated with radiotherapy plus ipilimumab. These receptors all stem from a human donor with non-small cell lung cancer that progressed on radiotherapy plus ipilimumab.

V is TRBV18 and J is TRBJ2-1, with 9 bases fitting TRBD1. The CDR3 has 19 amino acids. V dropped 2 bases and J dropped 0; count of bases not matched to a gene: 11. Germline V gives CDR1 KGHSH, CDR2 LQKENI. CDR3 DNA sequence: TGTGCCAGCTCACCAAGGCCTACAGACAGGGGGATCTCCTACAATGAGCAGTTCTTC. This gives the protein CASSPRPTDRGISYNEQFF.

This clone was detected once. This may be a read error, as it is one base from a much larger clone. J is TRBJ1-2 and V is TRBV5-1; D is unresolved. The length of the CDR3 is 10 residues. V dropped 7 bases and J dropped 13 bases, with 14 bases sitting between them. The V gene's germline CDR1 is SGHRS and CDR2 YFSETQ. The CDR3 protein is CASGDLASTF. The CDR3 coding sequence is TGCGCCAGCGGAGATCTCGCCTCCACCTTC.

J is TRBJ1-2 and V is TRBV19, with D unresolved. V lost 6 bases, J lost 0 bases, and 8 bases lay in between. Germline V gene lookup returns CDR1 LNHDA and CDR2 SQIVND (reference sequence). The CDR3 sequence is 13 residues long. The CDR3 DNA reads TGTGCCAGTAGAAGAAGCGCTAACTATGGCTACACCTTC. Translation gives CASRRSANYGYTF.

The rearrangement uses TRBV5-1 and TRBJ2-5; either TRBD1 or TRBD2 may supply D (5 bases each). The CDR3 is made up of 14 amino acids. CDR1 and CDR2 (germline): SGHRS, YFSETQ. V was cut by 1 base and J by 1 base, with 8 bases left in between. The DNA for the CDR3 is TGCGCCAGCAGCTTGTTTGGGGGCCAAGAGACCCAGTACTTC. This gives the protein CASSLFGGQETQYF.

The CDR3 DNA follows: TGCGCCAGCAGCCCCTGGACAGGCAGCTCTGGAAACACCATATATTTT. Translation gives CASSPWTGSSGNTIYF. The chain recombines TRBV5-1 with TRBJ1-3; 7 bases match TRBD1. From germline, CDR1 is SGHRS and CDR2 YFSETQ. The junction had 7 bases not matched to a gene; V was cut back by 4 bases and J by 0 bases. The CDR3 covers 16 residues.

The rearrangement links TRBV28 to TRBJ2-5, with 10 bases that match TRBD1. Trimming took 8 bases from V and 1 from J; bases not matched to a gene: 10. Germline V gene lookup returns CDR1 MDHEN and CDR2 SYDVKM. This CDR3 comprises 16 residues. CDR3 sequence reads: CASGYPTGGPQETQYF. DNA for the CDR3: TGTGCCAGCGGCTACCCGACAGGGGGCCCCCAAGAGACCCAGTACTTC.

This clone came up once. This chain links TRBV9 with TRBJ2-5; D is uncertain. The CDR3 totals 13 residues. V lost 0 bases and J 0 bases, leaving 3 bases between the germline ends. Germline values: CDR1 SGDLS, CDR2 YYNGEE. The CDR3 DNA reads TGTGCCAGCAGCGTAGGCTACCAAGAGACCCAGTACTTC. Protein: CASSVGYQETQYF.

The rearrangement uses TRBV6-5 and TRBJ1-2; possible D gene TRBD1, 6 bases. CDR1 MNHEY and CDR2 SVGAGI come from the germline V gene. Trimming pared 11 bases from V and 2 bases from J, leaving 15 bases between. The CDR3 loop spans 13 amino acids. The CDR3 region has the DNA TGTGCCGGATTGGACAGTTTGAACTATGGCTACACCTTC. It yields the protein CAGLDSLNYGYTF.

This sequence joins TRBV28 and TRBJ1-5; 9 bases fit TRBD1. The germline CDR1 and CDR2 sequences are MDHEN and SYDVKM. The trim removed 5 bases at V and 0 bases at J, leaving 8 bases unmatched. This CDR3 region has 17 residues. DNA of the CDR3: TGTGCCAGCAGTCTCCGACAGGGGGGCTATAGCAATCAGCCCCAGCATTTT. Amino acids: CASSLRQGGYSNQPQHF.

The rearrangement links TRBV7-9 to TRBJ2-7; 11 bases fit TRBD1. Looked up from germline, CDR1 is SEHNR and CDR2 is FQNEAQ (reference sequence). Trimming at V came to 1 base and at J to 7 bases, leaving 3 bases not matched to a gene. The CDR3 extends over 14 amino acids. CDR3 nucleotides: TGTGCCAGCAGCTTAGAAGGGACAGGGGGGGAGCAGTACTTC. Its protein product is CASSLEGTGGEQYF.

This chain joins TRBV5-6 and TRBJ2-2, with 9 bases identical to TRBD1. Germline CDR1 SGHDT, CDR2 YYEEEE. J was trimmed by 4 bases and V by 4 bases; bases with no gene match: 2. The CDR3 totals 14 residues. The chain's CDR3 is CASSRQGVTGELFF. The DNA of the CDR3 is TGTGCCAGCAGCCGACAGGGGGTCACCGGGGAGCTGTTTTTT. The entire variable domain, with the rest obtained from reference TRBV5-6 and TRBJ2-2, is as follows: DAGVTQSPTHLIKTRGQQVTLRCSPKSGHDTVSWYQQALGQGPQFIFQYYEEEERQRGNFPDRFSGHQFPNYSSELNVNALLLGDSALYLCASSRQGVTGELFFGEGSRLTVL.

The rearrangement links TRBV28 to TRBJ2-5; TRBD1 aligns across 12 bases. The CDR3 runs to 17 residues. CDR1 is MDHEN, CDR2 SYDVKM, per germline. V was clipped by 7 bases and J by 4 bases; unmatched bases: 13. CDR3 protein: CASTLSSGTGGAETQYF. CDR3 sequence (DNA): TGTGCCAGCACCTTAAGTTCCGGGACAGGGGGCGCAGAGACCCAGTACTTC.

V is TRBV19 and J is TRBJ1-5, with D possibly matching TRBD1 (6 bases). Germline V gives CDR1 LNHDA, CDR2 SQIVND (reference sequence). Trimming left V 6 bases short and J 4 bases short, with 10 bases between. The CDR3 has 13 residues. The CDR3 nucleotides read TGTGCCAGTAGGAGAACAGGGAATCAGCCCCAGCATTTT. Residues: CASRRTGNQPQHF.

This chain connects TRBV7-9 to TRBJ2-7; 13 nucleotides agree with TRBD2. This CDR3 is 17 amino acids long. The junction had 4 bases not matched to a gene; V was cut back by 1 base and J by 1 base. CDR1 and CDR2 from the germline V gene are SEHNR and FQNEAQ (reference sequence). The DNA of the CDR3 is TGTGCCAGCAGCTTAGGAGGGACTAGCGGGGTTTCCTACGAGCAGTACTTC. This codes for CASSLGGTSGVSYEQYF.

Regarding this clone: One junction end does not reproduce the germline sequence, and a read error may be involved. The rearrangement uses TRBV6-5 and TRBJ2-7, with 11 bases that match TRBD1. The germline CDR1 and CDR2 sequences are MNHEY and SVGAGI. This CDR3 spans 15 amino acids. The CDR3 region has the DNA TGCGCCAGCAGCTTCGGACAGGGGGCATCCTACGAGCAGTACTTC. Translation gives CASSFGQGASYEQYF.

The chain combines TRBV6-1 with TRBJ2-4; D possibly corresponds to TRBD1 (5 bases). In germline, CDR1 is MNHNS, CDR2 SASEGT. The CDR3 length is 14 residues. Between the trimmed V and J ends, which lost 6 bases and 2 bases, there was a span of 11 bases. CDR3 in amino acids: CASSATVTKNIQYF. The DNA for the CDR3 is TGTGCCAGCAGCGCGACAGTTACCAAAAACATTCAGTACTTC.

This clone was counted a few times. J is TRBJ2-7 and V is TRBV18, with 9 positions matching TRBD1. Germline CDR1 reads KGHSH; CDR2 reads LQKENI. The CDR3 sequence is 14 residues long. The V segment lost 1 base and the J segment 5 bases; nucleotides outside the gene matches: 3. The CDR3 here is CASSPQGQGHEQYF. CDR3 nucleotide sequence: TGTGCCAGCTCACCACAGGGACAGGGCCACGAGCAGTACTTC.

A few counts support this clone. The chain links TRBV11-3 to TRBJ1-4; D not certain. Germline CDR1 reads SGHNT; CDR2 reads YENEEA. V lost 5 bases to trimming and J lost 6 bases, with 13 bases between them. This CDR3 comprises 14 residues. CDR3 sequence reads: CASSPTGLHEKLFF. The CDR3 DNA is TGTGCCAGCAGCCCGACTGGACTACATGAAAAACTGTTTTTT.

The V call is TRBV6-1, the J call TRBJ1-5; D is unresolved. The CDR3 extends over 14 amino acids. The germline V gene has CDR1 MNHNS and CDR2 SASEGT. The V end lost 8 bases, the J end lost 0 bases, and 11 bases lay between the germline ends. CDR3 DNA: TGTGCCAGCGAGGGCCTATATAGCAATCAGCCCCAGCATTTT. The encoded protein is CASEGLYSNQPQHF.

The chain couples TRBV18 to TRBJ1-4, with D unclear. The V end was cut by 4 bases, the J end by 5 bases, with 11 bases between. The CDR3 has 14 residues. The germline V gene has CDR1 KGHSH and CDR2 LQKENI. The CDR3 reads CASSLPGLNEKLFF. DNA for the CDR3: TGTGCCAGCTCACTACCAGGCCTGAATGAAAAACTGTTTTTT.

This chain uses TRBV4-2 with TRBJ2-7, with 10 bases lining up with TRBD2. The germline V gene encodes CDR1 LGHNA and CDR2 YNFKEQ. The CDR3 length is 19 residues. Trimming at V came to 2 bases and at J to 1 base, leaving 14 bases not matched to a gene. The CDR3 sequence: CASSQPTPSGRVSSYEQYF. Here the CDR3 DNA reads TGTGCCAGCAGCCAACCAACCCCTAGCGGGAGAGTTTCGTCCTACGAGCAGTACTTC.

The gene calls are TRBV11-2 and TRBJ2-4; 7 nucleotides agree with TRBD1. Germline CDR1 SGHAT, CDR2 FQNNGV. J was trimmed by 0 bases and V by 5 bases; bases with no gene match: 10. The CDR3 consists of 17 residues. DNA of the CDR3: TGTGCCAGCAGCCCCAGGGACAGAATGCTAGCCAAAAACATTCAGTACTTC. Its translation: CASSPRDRMLAKNIQYF.

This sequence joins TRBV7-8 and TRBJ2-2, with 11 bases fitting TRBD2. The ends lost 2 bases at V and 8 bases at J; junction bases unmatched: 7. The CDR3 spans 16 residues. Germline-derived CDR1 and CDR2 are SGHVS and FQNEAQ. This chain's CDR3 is CASSLLPLAGVGELFF. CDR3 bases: TGTGCCAGCAGCTTACTCCCACTAGCGGGAGTTGGGGAGCTGTTTTTT.

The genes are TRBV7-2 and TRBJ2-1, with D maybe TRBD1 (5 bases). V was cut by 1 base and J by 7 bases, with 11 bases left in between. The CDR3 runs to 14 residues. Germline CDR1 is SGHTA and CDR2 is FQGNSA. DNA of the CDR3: TGTGCCAGCAGCTTAGTAGTCAGGGATAATGAGCAGTTCTTC. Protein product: CASSLVVRDNEQFF.

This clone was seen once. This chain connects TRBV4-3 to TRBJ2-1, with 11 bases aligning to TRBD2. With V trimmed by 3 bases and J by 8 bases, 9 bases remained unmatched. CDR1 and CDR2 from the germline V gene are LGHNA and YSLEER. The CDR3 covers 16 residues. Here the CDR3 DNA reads TGCGCCAGCAGCCACATACTAGCGGGAGTGGGCTATGAGCAGTTCTTC. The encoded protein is CASSHILAGVGYEQFF.

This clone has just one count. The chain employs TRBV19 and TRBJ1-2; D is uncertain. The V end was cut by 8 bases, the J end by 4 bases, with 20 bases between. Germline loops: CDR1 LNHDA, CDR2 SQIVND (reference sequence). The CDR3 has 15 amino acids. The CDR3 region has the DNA TGTGCCAGTCGCCCGCTGGAACAGTGGGCCTATGGCTACACCTTC. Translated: CASRPLEQWAYGYTF.